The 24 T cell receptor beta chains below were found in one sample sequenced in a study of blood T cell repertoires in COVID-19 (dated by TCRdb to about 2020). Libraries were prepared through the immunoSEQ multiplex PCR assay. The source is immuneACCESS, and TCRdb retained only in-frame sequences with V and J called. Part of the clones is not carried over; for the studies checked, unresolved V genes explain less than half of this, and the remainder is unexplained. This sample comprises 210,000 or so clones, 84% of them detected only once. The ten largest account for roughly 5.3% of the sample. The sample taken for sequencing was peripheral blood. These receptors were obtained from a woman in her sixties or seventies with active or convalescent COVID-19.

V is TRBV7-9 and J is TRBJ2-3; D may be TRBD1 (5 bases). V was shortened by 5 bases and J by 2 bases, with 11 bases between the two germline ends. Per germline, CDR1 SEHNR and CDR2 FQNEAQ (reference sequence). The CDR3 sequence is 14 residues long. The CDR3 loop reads CASSPRQTTDTQYF. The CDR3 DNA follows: TGTGCCAGCAGCCCCAGACAGACCACAGATACGCAGTATTTT.

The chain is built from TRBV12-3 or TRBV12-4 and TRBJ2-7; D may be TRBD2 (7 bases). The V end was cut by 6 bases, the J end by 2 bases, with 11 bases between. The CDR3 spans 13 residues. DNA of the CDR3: TGTGCCAGCAGGGGGGGGGCTACCTACGAGCAGTACTTC. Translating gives CASRGGATYEQYF.

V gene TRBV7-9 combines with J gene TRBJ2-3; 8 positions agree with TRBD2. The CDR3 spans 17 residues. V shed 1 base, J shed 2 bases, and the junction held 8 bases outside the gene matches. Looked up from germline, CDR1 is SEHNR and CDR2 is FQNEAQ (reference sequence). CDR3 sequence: CASSLVRASGFTDTQYF. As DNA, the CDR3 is TGTGCCAGCAGCTTAGTTAGGGCTAGCGGGTTCACAGATACGCAGTATTTT.

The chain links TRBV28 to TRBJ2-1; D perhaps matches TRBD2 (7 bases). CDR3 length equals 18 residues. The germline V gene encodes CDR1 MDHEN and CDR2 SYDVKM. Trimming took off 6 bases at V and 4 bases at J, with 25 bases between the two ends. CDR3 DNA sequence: TGTGCCAGCAGCATGGGGGAGGGGACAAGGAGTAAGTACAATGAGCAGTTCTTC. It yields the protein CASSMGEGTRSKYNEQFF. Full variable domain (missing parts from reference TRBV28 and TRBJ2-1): DVKVTQSSRYLVKRTGEKVFLECVQDMDHENMFWYRQDPGLGLRLIYFSYDVKMKEKGDIPEGYSVSREKKERFSLILESASTNQTSMYLCASSMGEGTRSKYNEQFFGPGTRLTVL.

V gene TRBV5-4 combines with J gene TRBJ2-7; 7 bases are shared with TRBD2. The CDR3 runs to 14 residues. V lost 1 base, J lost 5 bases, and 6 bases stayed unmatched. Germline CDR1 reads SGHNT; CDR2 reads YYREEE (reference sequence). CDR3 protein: CASSLTGGSHEQYF. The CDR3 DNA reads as TGTGCCAGCAGCTTGACCGGCGGGAGCCACGAGCAGTACTTC.

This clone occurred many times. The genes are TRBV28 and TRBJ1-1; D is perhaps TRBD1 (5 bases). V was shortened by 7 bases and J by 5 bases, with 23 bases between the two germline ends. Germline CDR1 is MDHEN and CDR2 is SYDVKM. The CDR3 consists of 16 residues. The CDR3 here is CASNFPAWGGRTEAFF. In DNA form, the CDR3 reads TGTGCCAGCAACTTTCCCGCATGGGGGGGGAGGACTGAAGCTTTCTTT.

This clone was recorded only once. The CDR3 DNA reads as TGTGCCACCGCTACCGCACCGGGACAGGGGGCGTCGGATACGCAGTATTTT. Translating gives CATATAPGQGASDTQYF. The chain carries TRBV24-1 and TRBJ2-3, with 12 bases aligning to TRBD1. Germline assignment: CDR1 KGHDR and CDR2 SFDVKD. V lost 9 bases to trimming and J lost 6 bases; unmatched junction nucleotides: 15. The CDR3 runs to 17 residues.

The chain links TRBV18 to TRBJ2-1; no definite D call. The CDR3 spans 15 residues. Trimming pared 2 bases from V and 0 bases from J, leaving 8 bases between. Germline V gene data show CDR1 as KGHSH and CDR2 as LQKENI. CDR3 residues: CASSPNPSSYNEQFF. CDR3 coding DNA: TGTGCCAGCTCACCAAACCCCAGCTCCTACAATGAGCAGTTCTTC.

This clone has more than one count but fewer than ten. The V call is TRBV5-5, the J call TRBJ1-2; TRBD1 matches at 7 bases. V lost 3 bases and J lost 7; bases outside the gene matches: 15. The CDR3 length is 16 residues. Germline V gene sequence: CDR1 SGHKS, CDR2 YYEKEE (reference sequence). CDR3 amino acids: CASSSSTGLGSGGYTF. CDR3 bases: TGTGCCAGCAGCTCTTCGACAGGGTTGGGTTCGGGTGGCTACACCTTC.

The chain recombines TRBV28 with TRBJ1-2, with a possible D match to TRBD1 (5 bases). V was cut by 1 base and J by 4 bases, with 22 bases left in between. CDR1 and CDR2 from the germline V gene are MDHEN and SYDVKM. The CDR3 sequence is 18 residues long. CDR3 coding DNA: TGTGCCAGCAGTTTATACGGGGGATGGGAGCCCGCGGGCTATGGCTACACCTTC. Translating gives CASSLYGGWEPAGYGYTF.

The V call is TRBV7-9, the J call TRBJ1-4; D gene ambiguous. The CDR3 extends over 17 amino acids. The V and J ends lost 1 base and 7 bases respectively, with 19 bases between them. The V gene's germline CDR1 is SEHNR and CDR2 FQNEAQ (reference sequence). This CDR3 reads CASSLGWETRRSEKLFF. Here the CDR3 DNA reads TGTGCCAGCAGCTTAGGGTGGGAGACCCGTAGGTCTGAAAAACTGTTTTTT.

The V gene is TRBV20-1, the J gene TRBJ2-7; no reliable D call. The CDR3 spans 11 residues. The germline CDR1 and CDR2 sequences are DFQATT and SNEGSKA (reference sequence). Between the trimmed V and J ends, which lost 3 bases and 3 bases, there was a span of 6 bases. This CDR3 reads CSARSGYEQYF. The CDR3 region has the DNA TGCAGTGCTAGGAGTGGCTACGAGCAGTACTTC.

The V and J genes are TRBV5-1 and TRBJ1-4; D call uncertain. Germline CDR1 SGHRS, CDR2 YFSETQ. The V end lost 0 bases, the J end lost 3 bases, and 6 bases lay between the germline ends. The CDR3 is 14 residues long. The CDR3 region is CASSLGHPNEKLFF. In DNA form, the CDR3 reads TGCGCCAGCAGCTTGGGACACCCTAATGAAAAACTGTTTTTT.

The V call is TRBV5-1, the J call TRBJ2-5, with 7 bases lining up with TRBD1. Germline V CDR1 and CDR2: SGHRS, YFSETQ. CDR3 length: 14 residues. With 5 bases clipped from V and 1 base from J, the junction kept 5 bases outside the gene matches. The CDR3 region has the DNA TGCGCCAGCAGTTTTTGGACAGGCCAAGAGACCCAGTACTTC. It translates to CASSFWTGQETQYF.

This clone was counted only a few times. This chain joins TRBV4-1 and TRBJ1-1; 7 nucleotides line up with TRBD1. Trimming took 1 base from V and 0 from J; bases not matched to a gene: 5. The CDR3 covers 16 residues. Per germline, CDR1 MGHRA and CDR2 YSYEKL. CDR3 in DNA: TGCGCCAGCAGCCAAGGACAGGGCCCTTTGAACACTGAAGCTTTCTTT. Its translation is CASSQGQGPLNTEAFF.

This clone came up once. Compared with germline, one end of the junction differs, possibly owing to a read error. The CDR3 DNA sequence: TGCGCCAGCAACTTGGGACAGTCCTACGAGCAGTACTTC. Protein sequence: CASNLGQSYEQYF. The V and J genes are TRBV5-1 and TRBJ2-7, with 7 positions matching TRBD1. The CDR3 has 13 amino acids. The germline V gene encodes CDR1 SGHRS and CDR2 YFSETQ.

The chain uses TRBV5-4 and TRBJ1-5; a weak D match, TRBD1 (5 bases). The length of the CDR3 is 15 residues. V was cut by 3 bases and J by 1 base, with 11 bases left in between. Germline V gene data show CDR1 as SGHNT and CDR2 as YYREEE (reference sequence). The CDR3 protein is CASSWVRQSNQPQHF. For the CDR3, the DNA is TGTGCCAGCAGCTGGGTCAGACAGAGCAATCAGCCCCAGCATTTT.

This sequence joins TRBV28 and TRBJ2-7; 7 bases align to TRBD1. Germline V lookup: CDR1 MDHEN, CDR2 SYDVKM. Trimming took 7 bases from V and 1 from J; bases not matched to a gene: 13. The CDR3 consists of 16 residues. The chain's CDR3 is CASIGAPTRGSYEQYF. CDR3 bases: TGTGCCAGCATCGGGGCTCCAACCAGGGGGTCCTACGAGCAGTACTTC.

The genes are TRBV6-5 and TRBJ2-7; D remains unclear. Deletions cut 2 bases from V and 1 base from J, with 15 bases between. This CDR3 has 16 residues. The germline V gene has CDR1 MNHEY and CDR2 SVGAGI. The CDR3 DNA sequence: TGTGCCAGCAGTTACGATACCACTTCGGGTTCCTACGAGCAGTACTTC. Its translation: CASSYDTTSGSYEQYF.

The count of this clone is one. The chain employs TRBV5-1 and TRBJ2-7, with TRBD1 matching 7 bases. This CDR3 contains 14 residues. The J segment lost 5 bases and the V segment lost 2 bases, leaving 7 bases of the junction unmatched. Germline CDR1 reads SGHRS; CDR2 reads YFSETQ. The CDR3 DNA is TGCGCCAGCAGCTTCCGCGACAGGGAAAACGAGCAGTACTTC. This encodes CASSFRDRENEQYF. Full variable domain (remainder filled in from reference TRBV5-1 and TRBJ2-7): KAGVTQTPRYLIKTRGQQVTLSCSPISGHRSVSWYQQTPGQGLQFLFEYFSETQRNKGNFPGRFSGRQFSNSRSEMNVSTLELGDSALYLCASSFRDRENEQYFGPGTRLTVT.

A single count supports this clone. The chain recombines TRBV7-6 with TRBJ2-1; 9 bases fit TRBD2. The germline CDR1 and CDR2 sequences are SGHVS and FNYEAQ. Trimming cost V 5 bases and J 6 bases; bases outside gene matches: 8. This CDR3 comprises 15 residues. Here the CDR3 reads CASSMLAGSGNEQFF. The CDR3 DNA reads TGTGCCAGCAGCATGCTAGCGGGGAGTGGCAATGAGCAGTTCTTC.

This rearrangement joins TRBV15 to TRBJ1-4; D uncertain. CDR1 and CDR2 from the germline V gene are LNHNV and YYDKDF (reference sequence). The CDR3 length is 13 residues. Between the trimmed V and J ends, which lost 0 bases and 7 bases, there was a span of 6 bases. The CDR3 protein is CATSRDRAEKLFF. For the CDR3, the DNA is TGTGCCACCAGCAGAGATCGAGCTGAAAAACTGTTTTTT.

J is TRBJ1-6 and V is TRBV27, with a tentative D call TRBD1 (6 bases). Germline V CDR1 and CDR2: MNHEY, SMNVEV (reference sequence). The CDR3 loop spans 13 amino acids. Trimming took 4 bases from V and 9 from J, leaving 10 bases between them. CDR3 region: CASSSNRASPLHF. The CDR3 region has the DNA TGTGCCAGCAGTTCAAACAGGGCTTCACCCCTCCACTTT.

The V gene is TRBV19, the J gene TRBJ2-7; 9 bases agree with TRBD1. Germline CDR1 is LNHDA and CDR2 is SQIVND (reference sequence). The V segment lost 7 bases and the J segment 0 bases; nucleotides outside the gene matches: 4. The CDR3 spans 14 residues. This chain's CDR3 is CASNTGGPSYEQYF. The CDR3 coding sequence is TGTGCCAGTAATACAGGGGGCCCCTCCTACGAGCAGTACTTC.